A single sample is the source of the 32 T cell receptor beta chains below, sequenced in a study of T-cell reconstitution after alpha-beta-depleted transplantation in children. Using unique molecular identifiers, the investigators prepared the TCRbeta library. MiXCR, applied by TCRdb to the PCR reads, yields one record per CDR3 protein. Among some 240,000 distinct CDR3 sequences, 9% to 10% were seen once, and the ten largest hold approximately 4.7%. The sample here was PBMCs from the stem cell graft donor, taken from the stem cell graft. These receptors originate from a human donor who donated a stem cell graft to a child with SCID.

This clonotype was recorded at least ten times. J is TRBJ1-1 and V is TRBV5-1; 12 positions agree with TRBD1. V shed 4 bases, J shed 0 bases, and the junction held 10 bases outside the gene matches. CDR3 length: 18 residues. Germline V gene sequence: CDR1 SGHRS, CDR2 YFSETQ. The CDR3 region has the DNA TGCGCCAGCAGCGGGGGGGACAGGGGGCTAGGGATGAACACTGAAGCTTTCTTT. Its protein is CASSGGDRGLGMNTEAFF.

The V call is TRBV7-8, the J call TRBJ2-3, with D uncertain. Deletions cut 1 base from V and 2 bases from J, with 13 bases between. Germline V gene sequence: CDR1 SGHVS, CDR2 FQNEAQ. The CDR3 is made up of 16 amino acids. The CDR3 here is CASSLGVNALTDTQYF. The CDR3 DNA sequence: TGTGCCAGCAGCTTAGGGGTCAACGCCCTCACAGATACGCAGTATTTT.

Remarks on this clonotype: Since a much larger clone is just one base distant, this may be a read error. V gene TRBV13 combines with J gene TRBJ2-3, with a tentative D call TRBD1 (6 bases). V was clipped by 3 bases and J by 3 bases, with 13 bases between them. CDR3 length equals 15 residues. CDR1 is PRHDT, CDR2 FYEKMQ, per germline (reference sequence). The CDR3 DNA follows: TGTGCCAGCAGCTTCGCGAACAGGGATACAGATACGCAGTATTTT. It yields the protein CASSFANRDTDTQYF.

This sequence joins TRBV4-1 and TRBJ2-7; 7 positions match TRBD2. Per germline, CDR1 MGHRA and CDR2 YSYEKL. Trimming took 6 bases from V and 5 from J; bases not matched to a gene: 13. The CDR3 covers 15 residues. The CDR3 is CASRPLGGKKDEQYF. CDR3 nucleotide sequence: TGCGCCAGCAGACCCCTCGGGGGGAAAAAGGACGAGCAGTACTTC.

This clonotype was found many times. The V call is TRBV20-1, the J call TRBJ1-1; D not resolved. The germline V gene encodes CDR1 DFQATT and CDR2 SNEGSKA (reference sequence). The CDR3 is made up of 11 amino acids. V lost 0 bases to trimming and J lost 2 bases, with 1 base between them. The CDR3 bases are TGCAGTGCTAGAGATAACACTGAAGCTTTCTTT. Translated: CSARDNTEAFF.

This clonotype was counted ten times or more. The chain recombines TRBV5-1 with TRBJ2-3; 7 bases map to TRBD2. The length of the CDR3 is 14 residues. The J segment lost 2 bases and the V segment lost 4 bases, leaving 4 bases of the junction unmatched. Germline V gene lookup returns CDR1 SGHRS and CDR2 YFSETQ. CDR3 sequence: CASSLGGNTDTQYF. The CDR3 DNA follows: TGCGCCAGCAGCCTGGGGGGGAACACAGATACGCAGTATTTT.

With regard to this clonotype: This may be a read error, as it is one base from a much larger clone. The chain recombines TRBV2 with TRBJ2-1; 7 nucleotides line up with TRBD2. The CDR3 length is 15 residues. V dropped 6 bases and J dropped 2; count of bases not matched to a gene: 7. Germline V CDR1 and CDR2: SNHLY, FYNNEI. The CDR3 loop reads CASSVHGRAYNEQFF. The CDR3 bases are TGTGCCAGCAGCGTCCATGGGAGGGCCTACAATGAGCAGTTCTTC.

Remarks on this clonotype: A read error may be the cause here, since a much bigger clone is one base away. This rearrangement joins TRBV12-3 or TRBV12-4 to TRBJ2-4, with D perhaps matching TRBD2 (5 bases). Trimming cost V 2 bases and J 8 bases, with 13 bases left between them. The CDR3 runs 14 residues. CDR3 sequence reads: CASSLWSGLYIQYF. The DNA for the CDR3 is TGTGCCAGCAGTTTATGGAGCGGATTATACATTCAGTACTTC.

This clonotype has ten or more counts. The chain couples TRBV9 to TRBJ1-5, with D unresolved. The V gene's germline CDR1 is SGDLS and CDR2 YYNGEE. CDR3 length equals 14 residues. The ends were cut back, 0 bases at V and 1 base at J, with 5 bases in the middle. CDR3 nucleotides: TGTGCCAGCAGCGTAGAAGGAAGCAATCAGCCCCAGCATTTT. It yields the protein CASSVEGSNQPQHF. The full variable domain, rest sourced from reference TRBV9 and TRBJ1-5, is DSGVTQTPKHLITATGQRVTLRCSPRSGDLSVYWYQQSLDQGLQFLIQYYNGEERAKGNILERFSAQQFPDLHSELNLSSLELGDSALYFCASSVEGSNQPQHFGDGTRLSIL.

The chain has TRBV6-1 and TRBJ1-1; the match to TRBD1 covers 10 bases. V shed 7 bases and J 4 bases; nucleotides not matched to a gene: 12. Germline V lookup: CDR1 MNHNS, CDR2 SASEGT. This CDR3 contains 16 residues. In nucleotides, the CDR3 is TGTGCCAGCACCCCGCTGAGGGACAGGGGCGGCACTGAAGCTTTCTTT. Its protein is CASTPLRDRGGTEAFF.

In this sample, this clonotype turned up many times. V gene TRBV28 combines with J gene TRBJ2-5; 11 nucleotides line up with TRBD1. This CDR3 comprises 13 residues. Per germline, CDR1 MDHEN and CDR2 SYDVKM. The trim removed 9 bases at V and 5 bases at J, leaving 5 bases unmatched. CDR3 DNA: TGTGCCAGTACGGACAGGGGGCGTGAGACCCAGTACTTC. It specifies CASTDRGRETQYF. The full variable domain, completed using reference TRBV28 and TRBJ2-5, is DVKVTQSSRYLVKRTGEKVFLECVQDMDHENMFWYRQDPGLGLRLIYFSYDVKMKEKGDIPEGYSVSREKKERFSLILESASTNQTSMYLCASTDRGRETQYFGPGTRLLVL.

This clonotype was observed a few times. The rearrangement uses TRBV7-3 and TRBJ2-2; D may be TRBD1 (5 bases). The CDR3 totals 13 residues. Germline CDR1 reads SGHTA; CDR2 reads FQGTGA. The V and J ends lost 1 base and 6 bases respectively, with 6 bases between them. The CDR3: CASSLIGAGELFF. CDR3 DNA sequence: TGTGCCAGCAGCTTAATAGGGGCCGGGGAGCTGTTTTTT.

This clonotype has ten or more counts. The chain carries TRBV19 and TRBJ2-1; 7 bases line up with TRBD2. V lost 3 bases and J lost 4; bases outside the gene matches: 6. CDR1 and CDR2 from the germline V gene are LNHDA and SQIVND (reference sequence). The CDR3 extends over 15 amino acids. The CDR3 DNA reads TGTGCCAGTAGTATCTCCGGCGGGGGATACAATGAGCAGTTCTTC. It codes for CASSISGGGYNEQFF.

This clonotype was counted at least ten times. V is TRBV11-2 and J is TRBJ1-4; D might be TRBD1 (5 bases). This CDR3 contains 16 residues. Germline V CDR1 and CDR2: SGHAT, FQNNGV. Trimming took off 7 bases at V and 8 bases at J, with 23 bases between the two ends. Here the CDR3 reads CASKSPKAGGGEKLFF. The CDR3 DNA sequence: TGTGCCAGCAAATCCCCCAAGGCCGGCGGGGGGGAAAAACTGTTTTTT.

This clonotype was picked up many times. The genes are TRBV18 and TRBJ1-5; 7 bases are shared with TRBD1. The CDR3 spans 14 residues. V lost 4 bases, J lost 5 bases, and 5 bases stayed unmatched. Germline lookup yields CDR1 KGHSH and CDR2 LQKENI. The CDR3: CASSRGTGDQPQHF. CDR3 bases: TGTGCCAGCTCACGGGGTACAGGGGATCAGCCCCAGCATTTT.

At least ten counts were recorded for this clonotype. V usage is TRBV15 and J usage is TRBJ2-1; TRBD1 agrees at 10 bases. There are 16 residues in the CDR3. From germline, CDR1 is LNHNV and CDR2 YYDKDF (reference sequence). Trimming at V came to 0 bases and at J to 9 bases, leaving 8 bases not matched to a gene. The CDR3 spells CATSRDLGQGWGEQFF. CDR3 in DNA: TGTGCCACCAGCAGAGATCTGGGACAGGGGTGGGGTGAGCAGTTCTTC. Complete variable domain (other parts from reference TRBV15 and TRBJ2-1): DAMVIQNPRYQVTQFGKPVTLSCSQTLNHNVMYWYQQKSSQAPKLLFHYYDKDFNNEADTPDNFQSRRPNTSFCFLDIRSPGLGDTAMYLCATSRDLGQGWGEQFFGPGTRLTVL.

Ten or more counts support this clonotype. The chain couples TRBV3-1 to TRBJ1-1; TRBD1 aligns across 8 bases. The CDR3 has 13 amino acids. Germline values: CDR1 LGHDT, CDR2 YNNKEL (reference sequence). V was pared by 6 bases and J by 11 bases, with 11 bases of the junction left unmatched. The chain's CDR3 is CASSLQGGRPAFF. The CDR3 DNA reads as TGTGCCAGCAGTCTACAGGGGGGACGGCCCGCTTTCTTT. Filled out from reference TRBV3-1 and TRBJ1-1, the complete variable domain reads DTAVSQTPKYLVTQMGNDKSIKCEQNLGHDTMYWYKQDSKKFLKIMFSYNNKELIINETVPNRFSPKSPDKAHLNLHINSLELGDSAVYFCASSLQGGRPAFFGQGTRLTVV.

This clonotype was seen repeatedly, ten times or more. The CDR3 reads CASSPQMGNSGYGYTF. The CDR3 DNA is TGTGCCAGCAGCCCACAGATGGGAAATTCCGGCTATGGCTACACCTTC. The rearrangement joins TRBV5-5 to TRBJ1-2; D not certain. V dropped 4 bases and J dropped 4 bases, with 20 bases sitting between them. Germline-derived CDR1 and CDR2 are SGHKS and YYEKEE (reference sequence). The CDR3 contains 16 residues. The variable domain in full, completed from reference TRBV5-5 and TRBJ1-2, reads DAGVTQSPTHLIKTRGQQVTLRCSPISGHKSVSWYQQVLGQGPQFIFQYYEKEERGRGNFPDRFSARQFPNYSSELNVNALLLGDSALYLCASSPQMGNSGYGYTFGSGTRLTVV.

There are a few counts of this clonotype. Mismatch with germline at one junction end may stem from a read error. The chain is built from TRBV3-1 and TRBJ2-1, with 15 bases identical to TRBD2. Germline V lookup: CDR1 LGHDT, CDR2 YNNKEL (reference sequence). The CDR3 sequence is 18 residues long. In nucleotides, the CDR3 is TGTGCCTGCAGGGGACTAGCGGGGGGAATCGAAAACTACAATGAGCAGTTCTTC. Amino acid sequence: CACRGLAGGIENYNEQFF.

This clonotype came up many times. DNA for the CDR3: TGTGCCAGCAGGCCCGGGACCTACCGCACAGATACGCAGTATTTT. Translation gives CASRPGTYRTDTQYF. The V call is TRBV28, the J call TRBJ2-3; TRBD1 or TRBD2 may be the D gene (5 bases each). CDR1 and CDR2 (germline): MDHEN, SYDVKM. V was clipped by 6 bases and J by 1 base, with 14 bases between them. The CDR3 extends over 15 amino acids.

This clonotype was counted at least ten times. The chain carries TRBV20-1 and TRBJ2-7; perhaps D is TRBD1 or TRBD2 (5 bases each). This CDR3 has 15 amino acids. Looked up from germline, CDR1 is DFQATT and CDR2 is SNEGSKA (reference sequence). V dropped 6 bases and J dropped 0 bases, with 18 bases sitting between them. The CDR3 loop reads CSATVGPTSSYEQYF. DNA for the CDR3: TGCAGTGCAACCGTGGGACCGACAAGCTCCTACGAGCAGTACTTC.

The chain is built from TRBV27 and TRBJ2-3, with 9 nucleotides matching TRBD1. Germline values: CDR1 MNHEY, CDR2 SMNVEV (reference sequence). J gave up 3 bases and V 11 bases, and 24 bases lay outside the gene matches. The CDR3 contains 19 residues. CDR3 DNA: TGTGCCTTCTGTTTATATCGATCCGGGACAGGGAAGGCGACAGATACGCAGTATTTT. Protein product: CAFCLYRSGTGKATDTQYF.

This clonotype was counted ten times or more. The chain is built from TRBV7-2 and TRBJ1-1; the match to TRBD1 covers 10 bases. J lost 5 bases, V lost 4 bases, and 7 bases had no gene match. This CDR3 comprises 15 residues. Germline CDR1 and CDR2: SGHTA and FQGNSA. The CDR3 coding sequence is TGTGCCAGCAGCTCGCGACAGGGGGCGAGAACTGAAGCTTTCTTT. Translating gives CASSSRQGARTEAFF.

This clonotype was observed many times. The chain joins TRBV12-3 or TRBV12-4 to TRBJ1-1, with D perhaps TRBD1 (5 bases). Trimming pared 5 bases from V and 0 bases from J, leaving 13 bases between. The CDR3 runs 15 residues. CDR3: CASSPRGVLNTEAFF. The CDR3 DNA is TGTGCCAGCAGTCCGCGGGGGGTCTTGAACACTGAAGCTTTCTTT.

The sample holds a few counts of this clonotype. V usage is TRBV4-3 and J usage is TRBJ2-2, with unresolved D. This CDR3 contains 17 residues. V lost 0 bases and J lost 4, with 15 bases in between. Per the germline V gene, CDR1 is LGHNA and CDR2 is YSLEER. The chain's CDR3 is CASSQEGTAAGTGELFF. The CDR3 region has the DNA TGCGCCAGCAGCCAAGAAGGTACGGCAGCCGGCACCGGGGAGCTGTTTTTT.

This clonotype was found many times. The chain has TRBV2 and TRBJ2-1, with a tentative D call TRBD2 (7 bases). Per the germline V gene, CDR1 is SNHLY and CDR2 is FYNNEI. The CDR3 has 17 amino acids. Trimming removed 6 bases at V and 9 bases at J, with 27 bases between. The CDR3 nucleotides read TGTGCCAGCAGCCTAGGAGCCGCGCCCCGGGGGGCAATTGAGCAGTTCTTC. Its protein is CASSLGAAPRGAIEQFF.

This clonotype appeared many times. The gene calls are TRBV29-1 and TRBJ2-4, with D perhaps matching TRBD1 (6 bases). Germline assignment: CDR1 SQVTM and CDR2 ANQGSEA. This CDR3 region has 11 residues. V was trimmed by 5 bases and J by 7 bases, leaving 9 bases between them. Here the CDR3 reads CSVRQENIQYF. For the CDR3, the DNA is TGCAGCGTTAGACAGGAGAACATTCAGTACTTC.

At least ten counts were recorded for this clonotype. The chain has TRBV5-1 and TRBJ2-2, with 8 bases that match TRBD1. Germline loops: CDR1 SGHRS, CDR2 YFSETQ. V trimming: 3 bases; J trimming: 4 bases; junction bases outside the gene matches: 5. CDR3 length: 15 residues. The CDR3 protein is CASSSHQGATGELFF. The CDR3 DNA sequence: TGCGCCAGCAGCTCACACCAGGGGGCCACCGGGGAGCTGTTTTTT.

This clonotype appeared many times. The gene calls are TRBV12-3 or TRBV12-4 and TRBJ1-1; the D gene is possibly TRBD1 (6 bases). This CDR3 comprises 16 residues. V was trimmed by 1 base and J by 0 bases, leaving 12 bases between them. The CDR3, as DNA: TGTGCCAGCAGTTTAGGTTCGGACAGAATGAACACTGAAGCTTTCTTT. The encoded protein is CASSLGSDRMNTEAFF.

In its sample, this clonotype was seen many times. V is TRBV6-5 and J is TRBJ1-5; TRBD1 agrees at 8 bases. CDR3 length: 16 amino acids. Germline V gene data show CDR1 as MNHEY and CDR2 as SVGAGI. With V trimmed by 6 bases and J by 5 bases, 12 bases remained unmatched. The CDR3 nucleotides read TGTGCCAGCAGCCCGGGACAGGCCCTTTACTATCAGCCCCAGCATTTT. The encoded protein is CASSPGQALYYQPQHF.

The sample holds many counts of this clonotype. The rearrangement joins TRBV5-1 to TRBJ1-5; 9 bases agree with TRBD1. The CDR3 consists of 14 residues. Looked up from germline, CDR1 is SGHRS and CDR2 is YFSETQ. The trim removed 2 bases at V and 6 bases at J, leaving 3 bases unmatched. The CDR3: CASSFDRGGQPQHF. The CDR3 DNA follows: TGCGCCAGCAGCTTCGACAGGGGGGGTCAGCCCCAGCATTTT.

There are many counts of this clonotype. The CDR3 loop is CASSPEVRAQPQHF. DNA of the CDR3: TGTGCCAGCAGCCCTGAAGTTAGGGCTCAGCCCCAGCATTTT. V is TRBV12-3 or TRBV12-4 and J is TRBJ1-5; D gene ambiguous. This CDR3 has 14 amino acids. Trimming pared 6 bases from V and 6 bases from J, leaving 15 bases between.